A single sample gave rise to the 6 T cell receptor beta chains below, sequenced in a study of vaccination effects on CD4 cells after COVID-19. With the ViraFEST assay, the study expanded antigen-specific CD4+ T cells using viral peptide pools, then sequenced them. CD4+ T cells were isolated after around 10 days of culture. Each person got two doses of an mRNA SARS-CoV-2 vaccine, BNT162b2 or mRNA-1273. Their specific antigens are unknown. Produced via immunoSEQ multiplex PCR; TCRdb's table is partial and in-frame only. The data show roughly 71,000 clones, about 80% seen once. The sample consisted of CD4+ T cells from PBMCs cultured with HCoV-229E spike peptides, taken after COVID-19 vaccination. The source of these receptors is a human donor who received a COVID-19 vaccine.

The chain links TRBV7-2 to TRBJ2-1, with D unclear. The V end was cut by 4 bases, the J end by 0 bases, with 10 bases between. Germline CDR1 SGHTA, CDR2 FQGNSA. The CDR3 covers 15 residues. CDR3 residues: CASSSDVSSYNEQFF. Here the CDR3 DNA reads TGTGCCAGCAGCTCGGACGTAAGCTCCTACAATGAGCAGTTCTTC.

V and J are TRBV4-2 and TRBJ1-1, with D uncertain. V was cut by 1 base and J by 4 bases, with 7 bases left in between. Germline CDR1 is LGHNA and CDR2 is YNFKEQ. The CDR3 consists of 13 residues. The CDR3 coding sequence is TGTGCCAGCAGCCAAGCGGGGATCACTGAAGCTTTCTTT. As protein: CASSQAGITEAFF.

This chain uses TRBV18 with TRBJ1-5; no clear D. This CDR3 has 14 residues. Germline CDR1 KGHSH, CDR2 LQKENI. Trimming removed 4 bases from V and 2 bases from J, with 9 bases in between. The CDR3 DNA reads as TGTGCCAGCTCACAGGGTTGGGGCAATCAGCCCCAGCATTTT. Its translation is CASSQGWGNQPQHF.

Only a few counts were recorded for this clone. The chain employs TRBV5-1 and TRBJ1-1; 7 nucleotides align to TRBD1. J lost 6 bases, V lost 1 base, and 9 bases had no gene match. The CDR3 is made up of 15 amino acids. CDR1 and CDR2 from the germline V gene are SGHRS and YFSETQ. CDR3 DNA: TGCGCCAGCAGCTTGCAACCAGGGGGAGAGGCTGAAGCTTTCTTT. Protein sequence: CASSLQPGGEAEAFF.

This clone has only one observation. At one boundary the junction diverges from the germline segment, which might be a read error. The CDR3 region is CASTLGDGNEKLFF. The CDR3 DNA reads TGCGCCAGCACCTTGGGGGACGGTAATGAAAAACTGTTTTTT. The rearrangement joins TRBV5-1 to TRBJ1-4; D is possibly TRBD1 (5 bases). The CDR3 extends over 14 amino acids. Germline V CDR1 and CDR2: SGHRS, YFSETQ.

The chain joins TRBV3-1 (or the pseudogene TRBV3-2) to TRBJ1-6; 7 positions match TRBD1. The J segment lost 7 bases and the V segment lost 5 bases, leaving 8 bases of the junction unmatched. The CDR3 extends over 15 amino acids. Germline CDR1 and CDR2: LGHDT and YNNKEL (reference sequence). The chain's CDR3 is CASSWRQGSNSPLHF. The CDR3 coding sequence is TGTGCCAGCAGCTGGCGACAGGGAAGCAATTCACCCCTCCACTTT.